The sequence of this TCR beta chain was determined in a study of cytotoxic CD8 clonotypes in ibrutinib-treated CLL. Concerning this clone: As yet, its antigen is unknown.

Study-level findings and limits: Few clonotypes were public, and these shrank or held steady under treatment.

The table came from immunoSEQ multiplex PCR; TCRdb's copy has only in-frame clones and leaves some out. The table includes roughly 40,000 clones, 65% to 70% detected once. V shed 0 bases, J shed 5 bases, and the junction held 4 bases outside the gene matches. Germline V lookup: CDR1 SGDLS, CDR2 YYNGEE. This CDR3 contains 14 residues. This specimen was PBMCs, taken at disease progression, from a patient treated with ibrutinib. The chain has TRBV9 and TRBJ2-5; TRBD1 matches at 7 bases. The clonotype originates from a human donor with chronic lymphocytic leukemia. CDR3 residues: CASSVEGALETQYF. DNA of the CDR3: TGTGCCAGCAGCGTAGAGGGGGCCTTGGAGACCCAGTACTTC.